The rows below give T cell receptor beta chains drawn from one sample of a study of T cell clones after liver transplantation. The repertoire was sequenced with immunoSEQ multiplex PCR; TCRdb's copy has only in-frame clones and lacks some. This table has tens of thousands of clones, around nine tenths appearing once. The sample in question was CD4+ T cells from blood, obtained before liver transplant. These receptors all come from a human donor who received a liver transplant. Each CDR3 is given with its conserved first and last residue. The D gene is left open where the match is weak. Not every row has a clone size; where given, it reads once, few, many or a size class.

cdr3_aa	cdr3_nt	v_call	d_call	clone_size	j_call
CASSFKRLGEDTEAFF	TGCGCCAGCAGCTTTAAACGCCTGGGGGAAGACACTGAAGCTTTCTTT	TRBV5-1	.	.	TRBJ1-1
CASSQRLAGAYNEQFF	TGTGCCAGCAGCCAGAGACTAGCAGGAGCCTACAATGAGCAGTTCTTC	TRBV7-2	TRBD2	once	TRBJ2-1
CASSLDLGTSGRTQFF	TGCGCCAGCAGCTTGGATTTAGGGACTAGCGGGAGAACGCAGTTCTTC	TRBV5-1	TRBD2	.	TRBJ2-1
CSVTKSGTGEGEQYF	TGCAGCGTTACGAAGTCCGGGACAGGGGAAGGAGAGCAGTACTTC	TRBV29-1	TRBD1	.	TRBJ2-7
CASSLEGNYGYTF	TGCGCCAGCAGCTTGGAGGGGAACTATGGCTACACCTTC	TRBV5-1	.	.	TRBJ1-2
CASSLETNPSYEQYF	TGCGCCAGCAGCTTGGAGACCAATCCTTCCTACGAGCAGTACTTC	TRBV5-1	.	once	TRBJ2-7
CSAESQETQYF	TGCAGTGCTGAATCTCAGGAGACCCAGTACTTC	TRBV20-1	.	.	TRBJ2-5
CASSEPGKQETQYF	TGTGCCAGCAGTGAACCAGGCAAGCAAGAGACCCAGTACTTC	TRBV25-1	.	.	TRBJ2-5
CAGSQGSQETQYF	TGTGCCGGATCACAGGGGAGCCAAGAGACCCAGTACTTC	TRBV11-2	TRBD1	.	TRBJ2-5
CASSIREETQYF	TGTGCCAGTAGTATCAGGGAAGAGACCCAGTACTTC	TRBV19	.	.	TRBJ2-5
CASPKQGAVSGELFF	TGTGCCAGCCCTAAACAGGGGGCAGTCTCCGGGGAGCTGTTTTTT	TRBV18	TRBD1	.	TRBJ2-2
CASSLGSLGRDTQYF	TGTGCCAGCAGCTTAGGTTCTCTGGGTAGGGATACGCAGTATTTT	TRBV7-2	.	.	TRBJ2-3
CASSPAGLLTDTQYF	TGCGCCAGCAGCCCCGCGGGGCTTCTAACAGATACGCAGTATTTT	TRBV5-1	.	.	TRBJ2-3
CSASREARAFF	TGCAGTGCTAGCCGGGAAGCGCGGGCTTTCTTT	TRBV20-1	.	.	TRBJ1-1
CASSFTGGTEAFF	TGTGCCAGCAGCTTCACAGGGGGGACTGAAGCTTTCTTT	TRBV11-2	TRBD1	.	TRBJ1-1
CASSPAGTGSGTQYF	TGTGCCAGTAGTCCCGCCGGGACAGGGTCGGGGACCCAGTACTTC	TRBV19	TRBD1	.	TRBJ2-5
CGSLRAPYNEQFF	TGTGGCAGCTTAAGGGCACCTTACAATGAGCAGTTCTTC	TRBV2	.	.	TRBJ2-1